This is a list of T cell receptor beta chains from one sample in a study of T cell repertoires in ileal Crohn's disease. Here immunoSEQ multiplex PCR was the method, and the copy in TCRdb shows in-frame clones only, minus some. The profile shows fewer than 18,000 clones, around three quarters of them singletons. Sequences were obtained from ileal tissue. The receptors derive from an adult with Crohn's disease. Both conserved end residues are part of each CDR3. A D gene is named only where the DNA matches it firmly. Some rows mark clone size as missing; the rest say once, few, many or name a class of expanded clone.

V gene	D gene	clone size	J gene	CDR3 protein	CDR3 DNA
TRBV14	NA	NA	TRBJ1-1	CASSPPSTGSEAFF	TGTGCCAGCAGCCCACCTTCGACAGGTAGTGAAGCTTTCTTT
TRBV30	NA	NA	TRBJ1-4	CAWTAGTLGKLFF	TGTGCCTGGACTGCAGGGACTTTAGGGAAACTGTTTTTT
TRBV10-2	NA	NA	TRBJ2-5	CASSARETQYF	TGCGCCAGCAGCGCCCGGGAGACCCAGTACTTC
TRBV7-9	NA	NA	TRBJ1-2	CASSLAGGNGYTF	TGTGCCAGCAGCTTAGCAGGCGGTAATGGCTACACCTTC
TRBV18	NA	NA	TRBJ1-5	CASSPDSHQPQHF	TGTGCCAGCTCACCAGATTCACACCAACCCCAGCATTTT
TRBV5-4	NA	NA	TRBJ2-7	CASSLPGQKGEQYF	TGTGCCAGCAGCTTACCGGGACAAAAGGGCGAGCAGTACTTC
TRBV7-9	NA	NA	TRBJ2-1	CASSLEGWGYNEQFF	TGTGCCAGCAGCTTGGAGGGGTGGGGCTACAATGAGCAGTTCTTC
TRBV5-1	TRBD1	few	TRBJ1-4	CASSFIGQAVGTNEKLFF	TGCGCCAGCAGCTTTATAGGACAGGCCGTCGGAACTAATGAAAAACTGTTTTTT
TRBV6-4	NA	NA	TRBJ1-1	CASSDDPAGEAFF	TGTGCCAGCAGTGACGACCCGGCGGGGGAAGCTTTCTTT
TRBV7-3	NA	few	TRBJ2-2	CASSKSSTGELFF	TGTGCCAGCAGCAAGAGTAGTACCGGGGAGCTGTTTTTT
TRBV5-1	NA	NA	TRBJ2-3	CASIALGAGDTQYF	TGCGCCAGCATCGCTCTGGGGGCGGGAGATACGCAGTATTTT
TRBV4-3	TRBD1	NA	TRBJ1-2	CASSQDETGGYGYTF	TGCGCCAGCAGCCAAGACGAGACAGGGGGCTATGGCTACACCTTC
TRBV7-8	TRBD2	NA	TRBJ2-3	CASSSTSGSSTDTQYF	TGTGCCAGCAGCTCTACTAGCGGGTCGAGCACAGATACGCAGTATTTT
TRBV30	NA	NA	TRBJ1-2	CAWSPPTAGSGYTF	TGTGCCTGGAGTCCCCCGACGGCCGGGAGTGGCTACACCTTC
TRBV5-4	NA	once	TRBJ1-1	CASSSVANTEAFF	TGTGCCAGCAGCTCGGTTGCGAACACTGAAGCTTTCTTT
TRBV7-9	NA	once	TRBJ2-7	CASSGSGYVHEQYF	TGTGCCAGCAGCGGCTCAGGGTACGTCCACGAGCAGTACTTC